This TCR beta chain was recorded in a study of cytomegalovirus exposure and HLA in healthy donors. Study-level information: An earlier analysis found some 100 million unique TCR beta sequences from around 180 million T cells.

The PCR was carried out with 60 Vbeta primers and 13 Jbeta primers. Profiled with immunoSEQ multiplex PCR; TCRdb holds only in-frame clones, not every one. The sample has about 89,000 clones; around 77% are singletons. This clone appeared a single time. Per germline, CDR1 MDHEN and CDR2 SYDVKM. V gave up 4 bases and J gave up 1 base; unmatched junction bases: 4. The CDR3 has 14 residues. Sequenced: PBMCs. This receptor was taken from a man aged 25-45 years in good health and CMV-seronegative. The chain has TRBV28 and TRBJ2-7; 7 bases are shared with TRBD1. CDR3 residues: CASSWGTVSYEQYF. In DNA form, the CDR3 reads TGTGCCAGCAGTTGGGGGACAGTATCCTACGAGCAGTACTTC.